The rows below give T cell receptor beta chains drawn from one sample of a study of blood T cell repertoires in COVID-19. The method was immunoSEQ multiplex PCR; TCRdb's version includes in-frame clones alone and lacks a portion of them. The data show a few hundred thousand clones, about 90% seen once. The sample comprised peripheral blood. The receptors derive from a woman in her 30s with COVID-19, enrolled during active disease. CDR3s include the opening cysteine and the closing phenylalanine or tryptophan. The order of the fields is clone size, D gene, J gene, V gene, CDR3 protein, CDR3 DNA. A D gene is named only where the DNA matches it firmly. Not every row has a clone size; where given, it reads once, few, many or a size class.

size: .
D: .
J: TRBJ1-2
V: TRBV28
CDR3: CASRAAGGPFLGYTF
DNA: TGTGCCAGCAGGGCCGCGGGGGGGCCCTTTCTTGGCTACACCTTC

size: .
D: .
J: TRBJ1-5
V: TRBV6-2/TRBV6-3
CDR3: CASSYRYSNQPQHF
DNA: TGTGCCAGCAGTTACCGGTATAGCAATCAGCCCCAGCATTTT

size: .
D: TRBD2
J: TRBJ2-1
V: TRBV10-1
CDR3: CASSPTSGRRNEQFF
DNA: TGCGCCAGCAGCCCGACTAGCGGGAGACGGAATGAGCAGTTCTTC

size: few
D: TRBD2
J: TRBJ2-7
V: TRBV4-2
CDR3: CASSRQPGLADSYEQYF
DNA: TGTGCCAGCAGCCGACAGCCGGGACTAGCGGACTCCTACGAGCAGTACTTC

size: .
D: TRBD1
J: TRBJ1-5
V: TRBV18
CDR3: CASSLRTGDQPQHF
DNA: TGTGCCAGCTCACTGCGGACAGGGGATCAGCCCCAGCATTTT

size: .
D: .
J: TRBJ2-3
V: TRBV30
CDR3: CAWSAMTGRRDTQYF
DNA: TGTGCCTGGAGTGCCATGACAGGTCGTAGGGATACGCAGTATTTT

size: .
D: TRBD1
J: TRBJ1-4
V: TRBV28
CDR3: CASSTGDSNEKLFF
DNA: TGTGCCAGCAGCACCGGGGACAGTAATGAAAAACTGTTTTTT

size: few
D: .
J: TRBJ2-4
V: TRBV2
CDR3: CASSDAGRAKNIQYF
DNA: TGTGCCAGCAGTGATGCAGGGAGGGCCAAAAACATTCAGTACTTC

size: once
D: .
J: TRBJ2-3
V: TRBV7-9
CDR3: CASSLQYTDTQYF
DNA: TGTGCCAGCAGCTTGCAGTACACAGATACGCAGTATTTT

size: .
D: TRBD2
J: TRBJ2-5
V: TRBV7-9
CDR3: CASSKGTSSQETQYF
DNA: TGTGCCAGCAGCAAGGGGACTAGCAGCCAAGAGACCCAGTACTTC

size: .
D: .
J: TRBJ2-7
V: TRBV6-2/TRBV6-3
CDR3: CASSYSLRYEQYF
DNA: TGTGCCAGCAGTTACTCGTTGCGATACGAGCAGTACTTC

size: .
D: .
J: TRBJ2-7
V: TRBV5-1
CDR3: CASSPGSLSTYEQYF
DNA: TGCGCCAGCAGCCCGGGATCCCTTAGCACCTACGAGCAGTACTTC

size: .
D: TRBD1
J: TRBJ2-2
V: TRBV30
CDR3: CAWSKDRGVAGELFF
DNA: TGTGCCTGGAGTAAGGACAGGGGAGTCGCCGGGGAGCTGTTTTTT

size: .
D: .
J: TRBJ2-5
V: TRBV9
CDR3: CASSVGVTEETQYF
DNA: TGTGCCAGCAGCGTAGGAGTAACGGAAGAGACCCAGTACTTC

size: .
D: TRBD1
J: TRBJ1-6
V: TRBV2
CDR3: CASRTDRGSYSPLHF
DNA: TGTGCCAGCAGAACGGACAGGGGGAGTTATTCACCCCTCCACTTT

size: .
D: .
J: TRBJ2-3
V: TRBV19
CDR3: CASSIGLDSFSTDTQYF
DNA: TGTGCCAGTAGTATAGGCTTGGACAGTTTTAGCACAGATACGCAGTATTTT

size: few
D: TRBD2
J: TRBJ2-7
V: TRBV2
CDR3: CASSSGPPSYEQYF
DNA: TGTGCCAGCTCTAGCGGCCCCCCCTCCTACGAGCAGTACTTC

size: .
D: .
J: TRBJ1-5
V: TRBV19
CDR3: CASSILQAQPQHF
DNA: TGTGCCAGTAGTATCCTTCAGGCTCAGCCCCAGCATTTT

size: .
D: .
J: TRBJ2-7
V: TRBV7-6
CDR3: CASSLAGELYEQYF
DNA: TGTGCCAGCAGCTTAGCCGGTGAACTCTACGAGCAGTACTTC

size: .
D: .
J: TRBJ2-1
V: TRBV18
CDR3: CASSPPLGRGQFF
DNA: TGTGCCAGCTCACCACCTCTGGGGCGCGGGCAGTTCTTC

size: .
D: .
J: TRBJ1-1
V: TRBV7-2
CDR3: CASSLPGRNTEAFF
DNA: TGTGCCAGCAGCTTACCAGGCAGGAACACTGAAGCTTTCTTT

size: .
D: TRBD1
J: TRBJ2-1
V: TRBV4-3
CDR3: CASSQDRDRVGNEQFF
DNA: TGCGCCAGCAGCCAAGACCGGGACAGGGTGGGCAATGAGCAGTTCTTC

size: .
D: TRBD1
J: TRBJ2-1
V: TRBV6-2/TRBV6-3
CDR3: CASSYDRTGGNEQFF
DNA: TGTGCCAGCAGTTACGATAGGACAGGAGGAAATGAGCAGTTCTTC

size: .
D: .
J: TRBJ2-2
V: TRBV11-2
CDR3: CASSTKTGELFF
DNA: TGTGCCAGCAGCACTAAGACCGGGGAGCTGTTTTTT

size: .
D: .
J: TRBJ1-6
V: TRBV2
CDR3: CASRSSTGLNSPLHF
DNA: TGTGCCAGCAGATCCTCGACAGGTCTAAATTCACCCCTCCACTTT

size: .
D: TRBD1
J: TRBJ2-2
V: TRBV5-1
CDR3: CASSPGTGGPGELFF
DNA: TGCGCCAGCAGCCCCGGGACAGGGGGTCCCGGGGAGCTGTTTTTT

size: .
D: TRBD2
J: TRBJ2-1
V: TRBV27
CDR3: CASNSRLAAYNEQFF
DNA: TGTGCCAGCAACTCAAGACTAGCGGCCTACAATGAGCAGTTCTTC

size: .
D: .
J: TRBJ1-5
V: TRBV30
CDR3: CAWEPGGAFSNQPQHF
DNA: TGTGCCTGGGAGCCGGGGGGAGCGTTTAGCAATCAGCCCCAGCATTTT

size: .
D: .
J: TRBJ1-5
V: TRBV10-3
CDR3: CAISGHRDVGSNQPQHF
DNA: TGTGCCATCAGTGGGCACAGGGACGTGGGTAGCAATCAGCCCCAGCATTTT

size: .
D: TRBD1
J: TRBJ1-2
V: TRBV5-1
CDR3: CASSSLPSRTGEGYTF
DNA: TGCGCCAGCAGCTCCTTGCCCTCCCGGACAGGGGAGGGCTACACCTTC

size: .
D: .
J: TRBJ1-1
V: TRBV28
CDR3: CATIPLDRTTEAFF
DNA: TGTGCCACCATCCCCCTCGACAGGACCACTGAAGCTTTCTTT

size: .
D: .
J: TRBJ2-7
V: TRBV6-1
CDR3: CASSELQGGYEQYF
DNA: TGTGCCAGCAGTGAACTACAGGGAGGGTACGAGCAGTACTTC

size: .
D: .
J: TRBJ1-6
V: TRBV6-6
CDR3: CASRVPGEESPLHF
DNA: TGTGCCAGCAGGGTCCCAGGGGAAGAATCACCCCTCCACTTT

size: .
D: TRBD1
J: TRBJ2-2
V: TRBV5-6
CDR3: CASSLEGQYTGELFF
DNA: TGTGCCAGCAGCTTGGAGGGACAGTACACCGGGGAGCTGTTTTTT

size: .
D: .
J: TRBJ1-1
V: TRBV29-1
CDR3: CSVDRNTEAFF
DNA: TGCAGCGTAGACAGGAACACTGAAGCTTTCTTT

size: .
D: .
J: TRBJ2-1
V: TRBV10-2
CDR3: CASSVSYNEQFF
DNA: TGCGCCAGTAGCGTCTCCTACAATGAGCAGTTCTTC

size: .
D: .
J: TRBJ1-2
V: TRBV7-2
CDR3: CASSTGPDQRYGYTF
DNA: TGTGCCAGCAGCACAGGGCCGGATCAGCGCTATGGCTACACCTTC

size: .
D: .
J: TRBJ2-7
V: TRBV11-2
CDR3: CASSSERQSVQYF
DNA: TGTGCCAGCAGCTCAGAGAGACAGTCAGTGCAGTACTTC

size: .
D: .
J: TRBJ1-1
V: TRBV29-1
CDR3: CSGQSVHTEAFF
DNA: TGCAGCGGACAGTCTGTCCACACTGAAGCTTTCTTT

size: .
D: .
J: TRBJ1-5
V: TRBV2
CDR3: CASRLGGIQPQHF
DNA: TGTGCCAGCCGACTCGGAGGGATTCAGCCCCAGCATTTT

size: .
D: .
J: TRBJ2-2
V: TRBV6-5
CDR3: CASSSPTLANTGELFF
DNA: TGTGCCAGCAGTTCCCCCACACTAGCAAACACCGGGGAGCTGTTTTTT

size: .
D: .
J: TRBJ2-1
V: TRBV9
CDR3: CASSERGSSYNEQFF
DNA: TGTGCCAGCAGCGAGAGAGGGAGCTCCTACAATGAGCAGTTCTTC

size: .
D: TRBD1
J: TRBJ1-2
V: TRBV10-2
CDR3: CASNGQGDGYTF
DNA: TGCGCCAGCAACGGACAGGGCGATGGCTACACCTTC

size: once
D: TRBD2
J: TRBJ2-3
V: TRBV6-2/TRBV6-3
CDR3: CASSNEGGALAALSRTDTQYF
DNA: TGTGCCAGCAGTAACGAGGGAGGGGCACTAGCGGCCCTTAGCCGCACAGATACGCAGTATTTT

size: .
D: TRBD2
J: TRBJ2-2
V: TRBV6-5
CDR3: CASSLGRANTGELFF
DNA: TGTGCCAGCAGTCTGGGGAGGGCGAACACCGGGGAGCTGTTTTTT

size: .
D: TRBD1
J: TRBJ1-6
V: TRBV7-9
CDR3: CASSSGQLGNSPLHF
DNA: TGTGCCAGCAGCTCGGGACAGCTCGGTAATTCACCCCTCCACTTT

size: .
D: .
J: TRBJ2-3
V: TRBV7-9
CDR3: CASSPQNTQYF
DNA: TGTGCCAGCAGCCCCCAGAATACGCAGTATTTT

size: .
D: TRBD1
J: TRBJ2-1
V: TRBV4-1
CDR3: CASSYRGPYNEQFF
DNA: TGCGCCAGCAGCTACAGGGGCCCCTACAATGAGCAGTTCTTC

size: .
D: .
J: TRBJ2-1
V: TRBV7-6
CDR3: CASSLGWAGDDDEQFF
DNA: TGTGCCAGCAGCTTAGGCTGGGCAGGGGATGATGATGAGCAGTTCTTC

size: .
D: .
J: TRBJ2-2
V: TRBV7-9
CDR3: CASSTTGRPTGELFF
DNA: TGTGCCAGCAGCACGACCGGGAGACCCACCGGGGAGCTGTTTTTT

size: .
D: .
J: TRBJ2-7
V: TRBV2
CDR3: CASSGTGNYEQYF
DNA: TGTGCCAGCAGTGGGACCGGGAACTACGAGCAGTACTTC

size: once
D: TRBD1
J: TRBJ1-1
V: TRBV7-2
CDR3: CASSLVEGATEAFF
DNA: TGTGCCAGCAGCTTAGTTGAGGGGGCCACTGAAGCTTTCTTT

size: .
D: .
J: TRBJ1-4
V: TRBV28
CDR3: CASTGDNEKLFF
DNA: TGTGCCAGCACAGGGGATAATGAAAAACTGTTTTTT

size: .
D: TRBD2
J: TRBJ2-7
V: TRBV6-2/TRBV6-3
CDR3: CASSAPTSGSPYEQYF
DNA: TGTGCCAGCAGTGCCCCGACTAGCGGGAGTCCCTACGAGCAGTACTTC

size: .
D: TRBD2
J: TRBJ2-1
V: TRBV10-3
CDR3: CAIRVQGLDNEQFF
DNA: TGTGCCATCAGGGTACAGGGACTAGACAATGAGCAGTTCTTC

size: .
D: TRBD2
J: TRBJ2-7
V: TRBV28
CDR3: CASSLFWTSGSRVYEQYF
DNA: TGTGCCAGCAGTTTGTTCTGGACTAGCGGGAGTCGTGTCTACGAGCAGTACTTC

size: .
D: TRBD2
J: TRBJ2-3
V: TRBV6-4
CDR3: CASSDMGGADTQYF
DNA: TGTGCCAGCAGTGACATGGGGGGGGCAGATACGCAGTATTTT